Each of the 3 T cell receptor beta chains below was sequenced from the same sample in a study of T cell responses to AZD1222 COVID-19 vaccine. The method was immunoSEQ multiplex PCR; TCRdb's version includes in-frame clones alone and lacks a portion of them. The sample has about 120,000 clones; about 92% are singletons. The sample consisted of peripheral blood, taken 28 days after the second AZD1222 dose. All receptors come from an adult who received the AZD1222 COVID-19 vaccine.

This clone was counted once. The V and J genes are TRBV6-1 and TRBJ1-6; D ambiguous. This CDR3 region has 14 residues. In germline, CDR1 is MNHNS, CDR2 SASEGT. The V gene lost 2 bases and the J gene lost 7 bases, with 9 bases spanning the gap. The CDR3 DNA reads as TGTGCCAGCAGTGAATCCGGACTAAATTCACCCCTCCACTTT. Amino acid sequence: CASSESGLNSPLHF.

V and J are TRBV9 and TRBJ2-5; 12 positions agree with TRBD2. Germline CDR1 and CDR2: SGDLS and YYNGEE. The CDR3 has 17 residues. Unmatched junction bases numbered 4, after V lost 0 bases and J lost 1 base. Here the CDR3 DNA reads TGTGCCAGCAGCGTAGGGCTAGCGGGGGGGTCCCAAGAGACCCAGTACTTC. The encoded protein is CASSVGLAGGSQETQYF.

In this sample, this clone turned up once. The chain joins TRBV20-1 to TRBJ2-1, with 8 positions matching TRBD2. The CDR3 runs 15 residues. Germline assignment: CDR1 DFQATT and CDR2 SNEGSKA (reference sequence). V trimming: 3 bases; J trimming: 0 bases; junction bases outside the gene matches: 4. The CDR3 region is CSASRRGVSYNEQFF. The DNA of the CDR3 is TGCAGTGCTAGTCGGCGGGGGGTCTCCTACAATGAGCAGTTCTTC.